This TCR beta chain was captured by sequencing in a study of blood T cell repertoires in COVID-19. The wider study: Donors in the United States, Italy and Spain gave samples during acute or convalescent COVID-19. T cells, B-cell-depleted T cells, or PBMCs provided the cDNA or gDNA that served as material.

The V and J ends lost 4 bases and 10 bases respectively, with 11 bases between them. In germline, CDR1 is LGHDT, CDR2 YNNKEL (reference sequence). The CDR3 is 13 residues long. This clone was recorded only once. Source study methods: Reference gene primer amplification yielded estimated nucleated cell counts. The assay was immunoSEQ multiplex PCR, and TCRdb's table has in-frame clones only and misses some. The V and J calls and clone size come from that table; D and trimming were worked out from the DNA. The sample contains over 150,000 clones, about 82% of which appear only once. The TCR was taken from a man aged 45 to 65 with active or convalescent COVID-19. Sequencing was done on a sample of peripheral blood. The chain uses TRBV3-1 (or the pseudogene TRBV3-2) and TRBJ1-6; D not certain. The CDR3 loop reads CASSPQPGSPLHF. In nucleotides, the CDR3 is TGTGCCAGCAGCCCTCAGCCCGGGTCACCCCTCCACTTT.